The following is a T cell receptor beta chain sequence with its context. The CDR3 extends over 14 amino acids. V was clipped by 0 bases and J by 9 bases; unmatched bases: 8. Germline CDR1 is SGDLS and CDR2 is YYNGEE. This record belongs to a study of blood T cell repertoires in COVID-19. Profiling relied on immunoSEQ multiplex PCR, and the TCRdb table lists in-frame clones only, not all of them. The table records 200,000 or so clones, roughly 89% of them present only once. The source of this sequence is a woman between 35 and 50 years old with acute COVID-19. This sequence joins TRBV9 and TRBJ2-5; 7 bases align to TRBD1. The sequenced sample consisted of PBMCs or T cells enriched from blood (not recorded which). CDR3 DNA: TGTGCCAGCAGCGTAGGGGCAGGGGGTCTACCCCAGTACTTC. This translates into CASSVGAGGLPQYF.